What follows are 13 T cell receptor beta chains derived from one specimen sequenced in a study of T cells in Graves' hyperthyroidism and ophthalmopathy. Amplification of TCR beta CDR3 regions was performed using RNA transcripts as template. TCR CDR3 underwent first-round RT-PCR with the HTBI primer set. TCRdb reprocessed the multiplex PCR reads with MiXCR, giving one entry per CDR3 protein. The data contain about 600,000 distinct CDR3 sequences, approximately 14% of them seen just once; the ten biggest clones take up about 7%. The material sequenced was blood. These receptors all stem from a woman aged 18-29 years with Graves' ophthalmopathy.

This clonotype was seen ten or more times. The chain carries TRBV27 and TRBJ1-1; D remains unclear. CDR1 and CDR2 (germline): MNHEY, SMNVEV (reference sequence). V dropped 4 bases and J dropped 0 bases, with 9 bases sitting between them. The CDR3 has 14 amino acids. CDR3 sequence: CASSWAGLNTEAFF. For the CDR3, the DNA is TGTGCCAGCAGTTGGGCGGGGTTGAACACTGAAGCTTTCTTT.

This clonotype occurred many times. The CDR3 reads CASSVELGATEAFF. CDR3 in DNA: TGTGCCAGCAGCGTAGAACTGGGGGCTACTGAAGCTTTCTTT. The chain recombines TRBV9 with TRBJ1-1; D is perhaps TRBD1 (6 bases). Per germline, CDR1 SGDLS and CDR2 YYNGEE. V lost 0 bases and J 5 bases, leaving 11 bases between the germline ends. The CDR3 runs 14 residues.

This clonotype showed up just a few times. The chain is built from TRBV10-3 and TRBJ2-3; D could derive from TRBD1 or TRBD2 (6 bases each). Germline CDR1 and CDR2: ENHRY and SYGVKD. V gave up 3 bases and J gave up 3 bases, with 16 bases separating them. The CDR3 is 16 amino acids. The CDR3 sequence is CAISDVGGRGTDTQYF. The CDR3, as DNA: TGTGCCATCAGTGATGTCGGGGGTAGGGGGACAGATACGCAGTATTTT.

The gene calls are TRBV4-1 and TRBJ2-2; possible D gene TRBD1, 7 bases. Trimming stripped 4 bases from V and 5 bases from J, with 17 bases between. The CDR3 has 16 amino acids. Germline CDR1 is MGHRA and CDR2 is YSYEKL. The CDR3 DNA reads TGCGCCAGCAGCCCCTTTGGACAGGCGGGAACCGGGGAGCTGTTTTTT. This gives the protein CASSPFGQAGTGELFF.

The rearrangement joins TRBV18 to TRBJ1-6, with a weak D call TRBD1 (6 bases). V shed 2 bases and J shed 9 bases, with 20 bases lying between them. The germline V gene has CDR1 KGHSH and CDR2 LQKENI. The CDR3 is 17 residues long. The CDR3 sequence: CASSPSDIGGSGSPLHF. CDR3 bases: TGTGCCAGCTCACCATCAGATATCGGGGGCTCGGGTTCACCCCTCCACTTT. Supplemented by reference TRBV18 and TRBJ1-6, the full variable domain reads NAGVMQNPRHLVRRRGQEARLRCSPMKGHSHVYWYRQLPEEGLKFMVYLQKENIIDESGMPKERFSAEFPKEGPSILRIQQVVRGDSAAYFCASSPSDIGGSGSPLHFGNGTRLTVT.

This clonotype was counted at least ten times. The chain links TRBV12-3 or TRBV12-4 to TRBJ1-2; 8 bases line up with TRBD1. The CDR3 has 15 amino acids. The junction had 11 bases not matched to a gene; V was cut back by 7 bases and J by 4 bases. CDR3 amino acids: CASTTWTGRGYGYTF. CDR3 in DNA: TGTGCCAGCACTACATGGACAGGGAGGGGCTATGGCTACACCTTC.

This clonotype was counted many times. This sequence joins TRBV12-3 or TRBV12-4 and TRBJ2-7, with D possibly being TRBD2 (6 bases). V dropped 6 bases and J dropped 0 bases, with 15 bases sitting between them. The CDR3 consists of 15 residues. The CDR3 region has the DNA TGTGCCAGCAGCCTCGGGGAGGCGAGCTCCTACGAGCAGTACTTC. This codes for CASSLGEASSYEQYF.

In its sample, this clonotype was seen a few times. The chain joins TRBV20-1 to TRBJ2-5; TRBD2 aligns across 8 bases. Germline loops: CDR1 DFQATT, CDR2 SNEGSKA (reference sequence). This CDR3 spans 13 amino acids. Losses at the gene ends were 6 bases for V and 4 bases for J; bases not matched to a gene: 7. The CDR3 reads CSAAPAGGETQYF. CDR3 nucleotide sequence: TGCAGTGCCGCTCCGGCGGGAGGAGAGACCCAGTACTTC.

The V and J genes are TRBV19 and TRBJ2-7; TRBD2 matches 8 bases. This CDR3 is built from 14 residues. V lost 7 bases to trimming and J lost 5 bases; unmatched junction nucleotides: 10. Germline CDR1 is LNHDA and CDR2 is SQIVND (reference sequence). The CDR3 reads CASTPGLESHEQYF. The CDR3 DNA follows: TGTGCCAGTACCCCGGGACTAGAATCCCACGAGCAGTACTTC.

This clonotype was counted at least ten times. The chain couples TRBV6-5 to TRBJ2-3; 7 bases align to TRBD2. Germline V gives CDR1 MNHEY, CDR2 SVGAGI. V lost 0 bases, J lost 0 bases, and 9 bases stayed unmatched. This CDR3 is built from 18 residues. CDR3 sequence (DNA): TGTGCCAGCAGTTACTCCCCTACTAGCGAGGATAGCACAGATACGCAGTATTTT. Translation: CASSYSPTSEDSTDTQYF.

This chain connects TRBV14 to TRBJ2-1, with D perhaps TRBD1 (7 bases). The germline gives CDR1 SGHDN, CDR2 FVKESK. Trimming pared 5 bases from V and 8 bases from J, leaving 22 bases between. This CDR3 region has 16 residues. The CDR3 region has the DNA TGTGCCAGCAGCAACATAGGCGGGACAGCCGGCGATGAGCAGTTCTTC. Amino acids: CASSNIGGTAGDEQFF.

This clonotype was counted between two and nine times. The chain is built from TRBV29-1 and TRBJ2-5; 9 bases agree with TRBD2. J was trimmed by 2 bases and V by 6 bases; bases with no gene match: 4. The CDR3 consists of 13 residues. Germline V gives CDR1 SQVTM, CDR2 ANQGSEA. The CDR3 sequence: CSVATSGQETQYF. In DNA form, the CDR3 reads TGCAGCGTGGCCACTAGCGGGCAAGAGACCCAGTACTTC. Full variable domain (rest looked up from reference TRBV29-1 and TRBJ2-5): SAVISQKPSRDICQRGTSLTIQCQVDSQVTMMFWYRQQPGQSLTLIATANQGSEATYESGFVIDKFPISRPNLTFSTLTVSNMSPEDSSIYLCSVATSGQETQYFGPGTRLLVL.

The chain carries TRBV15 and TRBJ2-5; D uncertain. This CDR3 contains 16 residues. Trimming pared 4 bases from V and 5 bases from J, leaving 20 bases between. Germline V gene data show CDR1 as LNHNV and CDR2 as YYDKDF (reference sequence). CDR3 protein: CATSILSVGGAETQYF. CDR3 in DNA: TGTGCCACCAGCATACTCTCAGTTGGCGGAGCGGAGACCCAGTACTTC.